A selection of T cell receptor beta chains follows, all from one sample in a study of T-cell reconstitution after alpha-beta-depleted transplantation in children. TCRdb fed the PCR reads into MiXCR, producing one record per CDR3 protein. The sample records hundreds of thousands of distinct CDR3 sequences, under 30% being singletons. The source was PBMCs, mostly from graft donor cells, collected 360 days after TCRalphabeta/CD19-depleted stem cell transplant. Receptors originate from a female patient aged 2-15 years who had a stem cell transplant for congenital amegakaryocytic thrombocytopenia, so the T cells may come from the graft donor. The CDR3 runs from the conserved cysteine through the conserved F or W. The D gene is left open where the match is weak. Not every row has a clone size; where given, it reads once, few, many or a size class.

DNA	CDR3	D	V	J	size
TGTGCCAGCAGCCCGTCGACAGGGGGGCATACTGAAGCTTTCTTT	CASSPSTGGHTEAFF	TRBD1	TRBV5-4	TRBJ1-1	few
TGCGCCAGCAGCCAAGACCCTTGGACTAGCAGGACCGGGGAGCTGTTTTTT	CASSQDPWTSRTGELFF	TRBD2	TRBV4-3	TRBJ2-2	many
TGCAGTGCTAGAGATAACAGGGCCTCGGGAGAAAAACTGTTTTTT	CSARDNRASGEKLFF	-	TRBV20-1	TRBJ1-4	few
TGTGCCAGCAGTTACTCAAAGGGAAAGATCCGGGACAACTCCAATCAGCCCCAGCATTTT	CASSYSKGKIRDNSNQPQHF	-	TRBV6-2/TRBV6-3	TRBJ1-5	-
TGTGCCAGCAGCCAGACCGTAATCACAGATACGCAGTATTTT	CASSQTVITDTQYF	-	TRBV9	TRBJ2-3	few
TGTGCCAGCAGCCAAGATATCAACATTTATGGCTACACCTTC	CASSQDINIYGYTF	-	TRBV3-1	TRBJ1-2	-
TGTGCCAGCAGCTGGGACACCGCTAACTATGGCTACACCTTC	CASSWDTANYGYTF	-	TRBV5-5	TRBJ1-2	-
TGCGCCAGCAGCCCTGAATTCCGGCATGAGCAGTTCTTC	CASSPEFRHEQFF	-	TRBV5-1	TRBJ2-1	many
TGTGCCAGCAGCTCTATTGGACTAGCTGCCCGCGGGGAGACCCAGTACTTC	CASSSIGLAARGETQYF	TRBD2	TRBV13	TRBJ2-5	-
TGTGCCAGCAGGACCGTCAAGGCAAGCTCCTACGAGCAGTACTTC	CASRTVKASSYEQYF	-	TRBV6-1	TRBJ2-7	-
TGCGCCAGCAGCTTGGCCTTATCCTCCGGGGGGGGTGTGACCCAGTACTTC	CASSLALSSGGGVTQYF	TRBD2	TRBV5-1	TRBJ2-5	few
TGTGCCAGCAGTTCAAGCGGGTCCTCCTACGAGCAGTACTTC	CASSSSGSSYEQYF	-	TRBV7-2	TRBJ2-7	-
TGTGCCACCAGCAGAGAAATTATTGGGGACCCTGGGGCCAACGTCCTGACTTTC	CATSREIIGDPGANVLTF	-	TRBV15	TRBJ2-6	few
TGTGCCACCATAGCGGAAGCCAAAAACATTCAGTACTTC	CATIAEAKNIQYF	-	TRBV10-3	TRBJ2-4	few
TGTGGCAGCAGCGGAACAAGTGGGGACAGGGACTACGAGCAGTACTTC	CGSSGTSGDRDYEQYF	TRBD1	TRBV28	TRBJ2-7	-
TGTGCCAGCAGTGTTGAAGGGACCCAGTACTTC	CASSVEGTQYF	-	TRBV25-1	TRBJ2-5	few